This entry is about one T cell receptor (beta chain). The antigen is unknown. This specimen comes from a study of shared clonotypes between healthy human individuals. In the study overall: Donor ages ranged 18 to 49 years: a couple of women, a few men. Study-level findings and limits: Sorted-subset samples were not fully sequenced, rarefaction indicated.

Each cell subset's genomic DNA was divided evenly among several immunoSEQ plates. The data were produced by immunoSEQ multiplex PCR, yet TCRdb's version contains in-frame clones alone and is incomplete. This table holds a few million clones, roughly 92% found once. Germline CDR1 is ENHRY and CDR2 is SYGVKD. The CDR3 spans 15 residues. V lost 4 bases, J lost 0 bases, and 11 bases lay in between. V and J are TRBV10-3 and TRBJ2-3, with D perhaps TRBD1 or TRBD2 (5 bases each). This sequence was found in a man between 18 and 35 years old in good health. Sequenced: naive CD4+ T cells sorted from blood. Subset meaning: CD45RA+ positively selected. For the CDR3, the DNA is TGTGCCATCAGTGGGACGGGACGGAGCACAGATACGCAGTATTTT. Amino acids: CAISGTGRSTDTQYF.